The 2 T cell receptor beta chains listed next were all sequenced from one sample in a study of shared T cell receptors in the human thymus. The assay was immunoSEQ multiplex PCR, and TCRdb's table has in-frame clones only and misses some. Found here are about 730,000 clones, over 75% of them singletons; the top ten hold roughly 0.01%. This sample also belongs to another study, concerning human thymus T cells.

Sequencing was done on a sample of thymocytes. The receptors were gathered from a girl under three years old with a congenital heart defect.

The chain carries TRBV27 and TRBJ1-6, with D unclear. Per the germline V gene, CDR1 is MNHEY and CDR2 is SMNVEV (reference sequence). The germline V and J ends were trimmed by 1 base and 8 bases, with 9 bases remaining between them. This CDR3 contains 14 residues. This chain's CDR3 is CASSLLRGDSPLHF. The CDR3 DNA is TGTGCCAGCAGTTTATTACGGGGAGATTCACCCCTCCACTTT.

The chain has TRBV7-6 and TRBJ1-2; 7 bases align to TRBD1. The CDR3 sequence is 16 residues long. Germline CDR1 reads SGHVS; CDR2 reads FNYEAQ. Trimming at V came to 5 bases and at J to 4 bases, leaving 13 bases not matched to a gene. This CDR3 is CASSRYSGQRPYGYTF. CDR3 coding DNA: TGTGCCAGCAGCCGCTATTCGGGACAGCGCCCCTATGGCTACACCTTC.